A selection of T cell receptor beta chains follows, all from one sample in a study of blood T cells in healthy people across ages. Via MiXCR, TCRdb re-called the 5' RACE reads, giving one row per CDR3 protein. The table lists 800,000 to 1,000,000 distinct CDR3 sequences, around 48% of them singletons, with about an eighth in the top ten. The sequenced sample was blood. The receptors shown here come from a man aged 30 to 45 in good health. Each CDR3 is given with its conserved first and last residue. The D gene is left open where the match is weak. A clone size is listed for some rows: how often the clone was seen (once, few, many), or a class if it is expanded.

CDR3 DNA: TGTGCCAGCAGCGAGGACAGCAATAGCGATCAGCCCCAGCATTTT
CDR3 protein: CASSEDSNSDQPQHF
V gene: TRBV7-2
J gene: TRBJ1-5
clone size: -
D gene: -

CDR3 DNA: TGCAGTGCTAGAGAGAAGGGGCCCGGAGATACGCAGTATTTT
CDR3 protein: CSAREKGPGDTQYF
V gene: TRBV20-1
J gene: TRBJ2-3
clone size: -
D gene: -

CDR3 DNA: TGCAGTGCTAGAGAACGGGACTACCATGAGCAGTTCTTC
CDR3 protein: CSARERDYHEQFF
V gene: TRBV20-1
J gene: TRBJ2-1
clone size: -
D gene: TRBD2

CDR3 DNA: TGTGCCAGCAGCTTAGGATTGAAAAATCGAGGACAAGAGACCCAGTACTTC
CDR3 protein: CASSLGLKNRGQETQYF
V gene: TRBV7-3
J gene: TRBJ2-5
clone size: -
D gene: -

CDR3 DNA: TGTGCCAGCAGCCAAGACCCTTACAGGGGGGCCGGGGAGCTGTTTTTT
CDR3 protein: CASSQDPYRGAGELFF
V gene: TRBV4-2
J gene: TRBJ2-2
clone size: -
D gene: TRBD1

CDR3 DNA: TGCAGCGGTGATACAGGGGCGAGGGGAGAGCAGTACTTC
CDR3 protein: CSGDTGARGEQYF
V gene: TRBV29-1
J gene: TRBJ2-7
clone size: few
D gene: TRBD1

CDR3 DNA: TGTGCCAGCAGCCTAACTACCTCCTTAAGTAGGTACTTC
CDR3 protein: CASSLTTSLSRYF
V gene: TRBV7-2
J gene: TRBJ2-4
clone size: many
D gene: -

CDR3 DNA: TGTGCCACCAGTGATCCCGGGACAAATTCCTACGAGCAGTACTTC
CDR3 protein: CATSDPGTNSYEQYF
V gene: TRBV24-1
J gene: TRBJ2-7
clone size: few
D gene: -

CDR3 DNA: TGTGCCAGCAGCCAAGGAGATCTAGGACTAGCGGGGGGAGATACGCAGTATTTT
CDR3 protein: CASSQGDLGLAGGDTQYF
V gene: TRBV3-1
J gene: TRBJ2-3
clone size: -
D gene: TRBD2

CDR3 DNA: TGTGCCAGTACTACTGCAGGAGACTCCTACGAGCAGTACTTC
CDR3 protein: CASTTAGDSYEQYF
V gene: TRBV7-2
J gene: TRBJ2-7
clone size: -
D gene: -

CDR3 DNA: TGCGCCAGCAGCCAAGATATTAGCACCAATGAGCAGTTCTTC
CDR3 protein: CASSQDISTNEQFF
V gene: TRBV4-3
J gene: TRBJ2-1
clone size: -
D gene: -

CDR3 DNA: TGTGCCAGCAGTGGGGGACTATTCTCCTACGAGCAGTACTTC
CDR3 protein: CASSGGLFSYEQYF
V gene: TRBV2
J gene: TRBJ2-7
clone size: -
D gene: TRBD2

CDR3 DNA: TGCGCCAGCACAAATGCCGGGACTAGCGGGGGGACAGATACGCAGTATTTT
CDR3 protein: CASTNAGTSGGTDTQYF
V gene: TRBV5-1
J gene: TRBJ2-3
clone size: -
D gene: TRBD2

CDR3 DNA: TGTGCCAGTGGTCGCCCTTCGAACACCGGGGAGCTGTTTTTT
CDR3 protein: CASGRPSNTGELFF
V gene: TRBV12-3/TRBV12-4
J gene: TRBJ2-2
clone size: -
D gene: -

CDR3 DNA: TGCAGTGCGATCAATGCCCTCCTAGCCAAAAACATTCAGTACTTC
CDR3 protein: CSAINALLAKNIQYF
V gene: TRBV20-1
J gene: TRBJ2-4
clone size: -
D gene: -

CDR3 DNA: TGTGCCAGCAGCCAAGAACGAAGCCGGAGGGGCTACACCTTC
CDR3 protein: CASSQERSRRGYTF
V gene: TRBV3-1
J gene: TRBJ1-2
clone size: few
D gene: -

CDR3 DNA: TGCGCCAGCAGCCGGGACACCGCCAGGGAGACCCAGTACTTC
CDR3 protein: CASSRDTARETQYF
V gene: TRBV5-1
J gene: TRBJ2-5
clone size: -
D gene: -

CDR3 DNA: TGCGCCAGCACCCTTCCGGGGGGGACCAATGAGCAGTTCTTC
CDR3 protein: CASTLPGGTNEQFF
V gene: TRBV5-1
J gene: TRBJ2-1
clone size: -
D gene: TRBD2

CDR3 DNA: TGTGCCAGCAGCTTAATAGGGACACGCAATGAGCAGTTCTTC
CDR3 protein: CASSLIGTRNEQFF
V gene: TRBV7-2
J gene: TRBJ2-1
clone size: many
D gene: -

CDR3 DNA: TGTGCCAGCCATCACGGGGGCTCCTATAATTCACCCCTCCACTTT
CDR3 protein: CASHHGGSYNSPLHF
V gene: TRBV12-3/TRBV12-4
J gene: TRBJ1-6
clone size: once
D gene: -

CDR3 DNA: TGTGCCAGCAGTCGAACGGGAACAGGGAATCAGCCCCAGCATTTT
CDR3 protein: CASSRTGTGNQPQHF
V gene: TRBV6-5
J gene: TRBJ1-5
clone size: -
D gene: -

CDR3 DNA: TGCGCCAGCAGCTTGGAAACGGCAGGGGAACAAGAGACCCAGTACTTC
CDR3 protein: CASSLETAGEQETQYF
V gene: TRBV5-1
J gene: TRBJ2-5
clone size: -
D gene: -

CDR3 DNA: TGTGCCAGCAGCTTAGAGCTGACTAGCGGTGAGACCCAGTACTTC
CDR3 protein: CASSLELTSGETQYF
V gene: TRBV7-2
J gene: TRBJ2-5
clone size: many
D gene: TRBD2

CDR3 DNA: TGCGCCAGCAGCTCGACCTCCGGACAGGGTCACATTCAGTACTTC
CDR3 protein: CASSSTSGQGHIQYF
V gene: TRBV5-1
J gene: TRBJ2-4
clone size: -
D gene: TRBD1

CDR3 DNA: TGTGCCAGCACCCTGACAGGGGGCTTTTATGGCTACACCTTC
CDR3 protein: CASTLTGGFYGYTF
V gene: TRBV12-3/TRBV12-4
J gene: TRBJ1-2
clone size: few
D gene: TRBD1

CDR3 DNA: TGTGCCAGCAGCTTCGTATCGTCGGATACGCAGTATTTT
CDR3 protein: CASSFVSSDTQYF
V gene: TRBV5-6
J gene: TRBJ2-3
clone size: few
D gene: -

CDR3 DNA: TGTGCCAACAGCCCGGGACCAGGGCAAAATGAAAAACTGTTTTTT
CDR3 protein: CANSPGPGQNEKLFF
V gene: TRBV7-6
J gene: TRBJ1-4
clone size: -
D gene: -

CDR3 DNA: TGTGCCAGCAGTGAATGGGAGGGGTTGAGCTCCTACAATGAGCAGTTCTTC
CDR3 protein: CASSEWEGLSSYNEQFF
V gene: TRBV25-1
J gene: TRBJ2-1
clone size: -
D gene: TRBD2

CDR3 DNA: TGTGCCACCAGTGACAAGCAGAGAATCGGAGGGATCTCTGGGGCCAACGTCCTGACTTTC
CDR3 protein: CATSDKQRIGGISGANVLTF
V gene: TRBV24-1
J gene: TRBJ2-6
clone size: few
D gene: -